A selection of T cell receptor beta chains follows, all from one sample in a study of blood T cell repertoires in COVID-19. Libraries were prepared by immunoSEQ multiplex PCR; TCRdb keeps only in-frame clonotypes and omits some of them. The profile covers roughly 56,000 clones, with about 86% appearing a single time and about 14% taken by the ten largest. The sequencing input was peripheral blood. These receptors were collected from a human donor in a cohort sampled during active COVID-19. Both conserved end residues are part of each CDR3.

TRBV9	CASSVGTLQETQYF
TRBV11-3	CASSLKSGAGGLQETQYF
TRBV30	CAWSTGFGYGYTF
TRBV7-2	CASSPGERADTQYF
TRBV29-1	CSDQGNGGTDTQYF
TRBV19	CASSIRYNEQFF
TRBV7-9	CASSTQTVQVETQYF
TRBV7-6	CASSFTMNSKAFF
TRBV12-5	CASGFPTPGQINSGNTIYF
TRBV7-2	CASSLATSDNEQFF
TRBV18	CASSPTGLGEKLFF
TRBV19	CASSKKNDRGGNTGELFF
TRBV27	CASSLGGQGAYNEQFF
TRBV5-1	CASSLGAITGELFF
TRBV2	CASTSGRDYTQYF